Listed below are T cell receptor beta chains from one sample, sequenced in a study of blood T cell repertoires in COVID-19. The table came from immunoSEQ multiplex PCR; TCRdb's copy has only in-frame clones and leaves some out. The table lists about 210,000 clones, around 80% of them singletons, with 10% in the top ten. Sequencing was performed on peripheral blood. These receptors were obtained from a woman older than 75 with COVID-19, enrolled during active disease. Each CDR3 is given with its conserved first and last residue. D genes are given only for firm matches. Some rows have no size entry. The others give once, few or many, or a class for an expanded clone.

v_call: TRBV18; d_call: -; j_call: TRBJ2-5; clone_size: -; cdr3_nt: TGTGCCAGCTCAATCAGAAAAGAGACCCAGTACTTC; cdr3_aa: CASSIRKETQYF
v_call: TRBV18; d_call: -; j_call: TRBJ1-1; clone_size: -; cdr3_nt: TGTGCCAGCTCACCAAACAAGAACACTGAAGCTTTCTTT; cdr3_aa: CASSPNKNTEAFF
v_call: TRBV7-9; d_call: TRBD1; j_call: TRBJ2-1; clone_size: -; cdr3_nt: TGTGCCAGCAGCTTAGGTACAGGGGGCAATGAGCAGTTCTTC; cdr3_aa: CASSLGTGGNEQFF
v_call: TRBV28; d_call: TRBD1; j_call: TRBJ2-7; clone_size: few; cdr3_nt: TGTGCCAGCAGTTCCCCGGGACAGGGGCGCGAGCAGTACTTC; cdr3_aa: CASSSPGQGREQYF
v_call: TRBV6-5; d_call: -; j_call: TRBJ2-3; clone_size: -; cdr3_nt: TGTGCCAGCAGTTACTCGTCCGGCACAGATACGCAGTATTTT; cdr3_aa: CASSYSSGTDTQYF
v_call: TRBV12-3/TRBV12-4; d_call: TRBD2; j_call: TRBJ2-5; clone_size: -; cdr3_nt: TGTGCCAGCGGCGGGGGGGGCTCGGAGACCCAGTACTTC; cdr3_aa: CASGGGGSETQYF
v_call: TRBV6-4; d_call: -; j_call: TRBJ1-1; clone_size: few; cdr3_nt: TGTGCCAGCAGTGACGTTCGGGGTGAAGCTTTCTTT; cdr3_aa: CASSDVRGEAFF
v_call: TRBV2; d_call: TRBD1; j_call: TRBJ1-5; clone_size: -; cdr3_nt: TGTGCCAGCAATCTACAGGGGGCGGGCAATCAGCCCCAGCATTTT; cdr3_aa: CASNLQGAGNQPQHF
v_call: TRBV19; d_call: TRBD2; j_call: TRBJ2-3; clone_size: -; cdr3_nt: TGTGCCAGTAGTATGCGCGCTAGCGGGGGGGATACGCAGTATTTT; cdr3_aa: CASSMRASGGDTQYF
v_call: TRBV7-9; d_call: -; j_call: TRBJ1-3; clone_size: few; cdr3_nt: TGTGCCAGCAGCTTAGGGGCAGGGTCTGGAAACACCATATATTTT; cdr3_aa: CASSLGAGSGNTIYF
v_call: TRBV30; d_call: TRBD2; j_call: TRBJ2-7; clone_size: -; cdr3_nt: TGTGCCTGGCGACTAGCGGGGGGCTACGAGCAGTACTTC; cdr3_aa: CAWRLAGGYEQYF
v_call: TRBV12-3/TRBV12-4; d_call: -; j_call: TRBJ1-2; clone_size: -; cdr3_nt: TGTGCCAGCAGTTACGGGGGGGATGGCTACACCTTC; cdr3_aa: CASSYGGDGYTF
v_call: TRBV9; d_call: TRBD2; j_call: TRBJ2-5; clone_size: -; cdr3_nt: TGTGCCAGTACCCGGGGACTAGCGGGGGAGGGGGTGACCCAGTACTTC; cdr3_aa: CASTRGLAGEGVTQYF
v_call: TRBV7-2; d_call: -; j_call: TRBJ2-3; clone_size: -; cdr3_nt: TGTGCCAGCAGCTTAGTGACCGGGGTACGTCAAGATACGCAGTATTTT; cdr3_aa: CASSLVTGVRQDTQYF
v_call: TRBV7-2; d_call: -; j_call: TRBJ2-5; clone_size: -; cdr3_nt: TGTGCCAGCAGCAGGGGGGCGGGGGAGCAAGAGACCCAGTACTTC; cdr3_aa: CASSRGAGEQETQYF
v_call: TRBV2; d_call: -; j_call: TRBJ1-3; clone_size: -; cdr3_nt: TGTGCCAGCAGTGCCGGGTCCGGAAACACCATATATTTT; cdr3_aa: CASSAGSGNTIYF
v_call: TRBV3-1/TRBV3-2; d_call: -; j_call: TRBJ2-5; clone_size: -; cdr3_nt: TGTGCCAGCAGCCATGAGGGCGGAGGGGGCCTAAGAGAGACCCAGTACTTC; cdr3_aa: CASSHEGGGGLRETQYF
v_call: TRBV2; d_call: -; j_call: TRBJ2-1; clone_size: -; cdr3_nt: TGTGCCAGCAGTGAACCGTCTAGGGAGCAGTTCTTC; cdr3_aa: CASSEPSREQFF
v_call: TRBV19; d_call: -; j_call: TRBJ1-2; clone_size: -; cdr3_nt: TGTGCCAGTAGTATTCCAGGTGCCCTCGGGGATAACTATGGCTACACCTTC; cdr3_aa: CASSIPGALGDNYGYTF
v_call: TRBV5-4; d_call: -; j_call: TRBJ1-1; clone_size: -; cdr3_nt: TGTGCCAGCAGCTTGGGGGGGGGCTTTGGTACTGAAGCTTTCTTT; cdr3_aa: CASSLGGGFGTEAFF
v_call: TRBV19; d_call: TRBD1; j_call: TRBJ1-5; clone_size: once; cdr3_nt: TGTGCCAGTAGAGGACAGGGCGGCAATCAGCCCCAGCATTTT; cdr3_aa: CASRGQGGNQPQHF
v_call: TRBV4-2; d_call: -; j_call: TRBJ2-6; clone_size: -; cdr3_nt: TGTGCCAGCAGCCAAGCCCAGGGGAGGGGCAGCTCTGGGGCCAACGTCCTGACTTTC; cdr3_aa: CASSQAQGRGSSGANVLTF
v_call: TRBV11-2; d_call: TRBD1; j_call: TRBJ1-4; clone_size: -; cdr3_nt: TGTGCCAGCAGCCCGACAGGGGGCTATGAAAAACTGTTTTTT; cdr3_aa: CASSPTGGYEKLFF
v_call: TRBV29-1; d_call: TRBD1; j_call: TRBJ2-5; clone_size: -; cdr3_nt: TGCAGCGAGACAGGGACGGAGACCCAGTACTTC; cdr3_aa: CSETGTETQYF
v_call: TRBV14; d_call: -; j_call: TRBJ2-3; clone_size: -; cdr3_nt: TGTGCCAGCAGCGCCCCGGGCACAGATACGCAGTATTTT; cdr3_aa: CASSAPGTDTQYF
v_call: TRBV11-2; d_call: TRBD1; j_call: TRBJ1-1; clone_size: -; cdr3_nt: TGTGCCAGCAGCTTAGAAGGGGGCGTGAACACTGAAGCTTTCTTT; cdr3_aa: CASSLEGGVNTEAFF
v_call: TRBV6-4; d_call: -; j_call: TRBJ1-1; clone_size: -; cdr3_nt: TGTGCCAGCAGTGATTGGGCGGGTCGCACTGAAGCTTTCTTT; cdr3_aa: CASSDWAGRTEAFF
v_call: TRBV7-3; d_call: -; j_call: TRBJ1-3; clone_size: once; cdr3_nt: TGTGCCAGCAGCCCAGGGTCAGCCTCTGGAAACACCATATATTTT; cdr3_aa: CASSPGSASGNTIYF
v_call: TRBV6-6; d_call: -; j_call: TRBJ2-7; clone_size: -; cdr3_nt: TGTGCCAGCACCCGAGAAGCCGGCGAGCAGTACTTC; cdr3_aa: CASTREAGEQYF
v_call: TRBV19; d_call: -; j_call: TRBJ1-2; clone_size: -; cdr3_nt: TGTGCCAGTAGGAGGGAGTACGCGGTGGATGGCTACACCTTC; cdr3_aa: CASRREYAVDGYTF
v_call: TRBV5-1; d_call: TRBD1; j_call: TRBJ1-1; clone_size: once; cdr3_nt: TGCGCCAGCAGCGGGGGACAGAACATGAACACTGAAGCTTTCTTT; cdr3_aa: CASSGGQNMNTEAFF
v_call: TRBV6-5; d_call: TRBD1; j_call: TRBJ2-3; clone_size: -; cdr3_nt: TGTGCCAGCAGTTCCGGGACAGTCGCAGATACGCAGTATTTT; cdr3_aa: CASSSGTVADTQYF
v_call: TRBV19; d_call: TRBD1; j_call: TRBJ1-1; clone_size: -; cdr3_nt: TGTGCCAGTAGTATAGTCGGGGGACAGATTGAAGCTTTCTTT; cdr3_aa: CASSIVGGQIEAFF
v_call: TRBV18; d_call: -; j_call: TRBJ1-1; clone_size: few; cdr3_nt: TGTGCCAGCTCACCAAGAGGCTCTGAAGCTTTCTTT; cdr3_aa: CASSPRGSEAFF
v_call: TRBV5-4; d_call: -; j_call: TRBJ2-5; clone_size: -; cdr3_nt: TGTGCCAGCAGCAAATACGACACCTTCCAAGAGACCCAGTACTTC; cdr3_aa: CASSKYDTFQETQYF
v_call: TRBV19; d_call: TRBD1; j_call: TRBJ1-2; clone_size: -; cdr3_nt: TGTGCCAGTACCGAAGGACAGGCCCCTTATGGCTACACCTTC; cdr3_aa: CASTEGQAPYGYTF
v_call: TRBV19; d_call: -; j_call: TRBJ1-1; clone_size: -; cdr3_nt: TGTGCCAGTAGTCTCCCAAGTATTGGCTCTGAAGCTTTCTTT; cdr3_aa: CASSLPSIGSEAFF
v_call: TRBV6-5; d_call: TRBD1; j_call: TRBJ1-1; clone_size: -; cdr3_nt: TGTGCCAGCAGTTACTCGCCGGGACAGGGGACTGAAGCTTTCTTT; cdr3_aa: CASSYSPGQGTEAFF
v_call: TRBV6-2/TRBV6-3; d_call: TRBD2; j_call: TRBJ2-7; clone_size: -; cdr3_nt: TGTGCCAGCAGTTTGCGCCCGGGAGGCGAGCAGTACTTC; cdr3_aa: CASSLRPGGEQYF
v_call: TRBV5-4; d_call: -; j_call: TRBJ2-5; clone_size: -; cdr3_nt: TGTGCCAGCAGCTTGGTAAGCAGCGTAACGGAGACCCAGTACTTC; cdr3_aa: CASSLVSSVTETQYF
v_call: TRBV2; d_call: -; j_call: TRBJ1-1; clone_size: -; cdr3_nt: TGTGCCAGCAGTGGGGCAGGTGGCAGGAACACTGAAGCTTTCTTT; cdr3_aa: CASSGAGGRNTEAFF
v_call: TRBV19; d_call: TRBD1; j_call: TRBJ2-2; clone_size: -; cdr3_nt: TGTGCCAGTAGTAATCGACAGGGCTGGACCGGGGAGCTGTTTTTT; cdr3_aa: CASSNRQGWTGELFF
v_call: TRBV5-4; d_call: -; j_call: TRBJ2-1; clone_size: -; cdr3_nt: TGTGCCAGCAGCCCCAGCGGACAGTATTACAATGAGCAGTTCTTC; cdr3_aa: CASSPSGQYYNEQFF
v_call: TRBV19; d_call: -; j_call: TRBJ2-1; clone_size: -; cdr3_nt: TGTGCCAGTAGGAGGCTCCTTGATAATGAGCAGTTCTTC; cdr3_aa: CASRRLLDNEQFF
v_call: TRBV7-2; d_call: -; j_call: TRBJ1-3; clone_size: -; cdr3_nt: TGTGCCAGCAGCTCCCCGCGGGCCCCCGAAAACACCATATATTTT; cdr3_aa: CASSSPRAPENTIYF
v_call: TRBV11-2; d_call: TRBD1; j_call: TRBJ1-1; clone_size: -; cdr3_nt: TGTGCCAGCAGCTTAGGGACAGGGGGCTTGGCTCACACTGAAGCTTTCTTT; cdr3_aa: CASSLGTGGLAHTEAFF